This T cell receptor (beta chain) was sequenced during a study of OX40 agonist ivuxolimab in advanced cancers. Overall study: The study treated patients with ivuxolimab, an agonistic anti-OX40 (CD134) antibody. Study findings and constraints: People who partly responded at 0.1-3.0 mg/kg had some of the least clonal expansion seen. At 0.1 to 3.0 mg/kg and by week 6, clonal expansion occurred in CD4+ and CD8+ blood T cells.

Germline V gene sequence: CDR1 SGHNT, CDR2 YENEEA. The CDR3 has 17 residues. The V segment lost 1 base and the J segment 5 bases; nucleotides outside the gene matches: 8. Assay: immunoSEQ multiplex PCR; the TCRdb copy retains only in-frame clones and omits some. In the table there are 80,000 to 100,000 clones, 90% of which are singletons. Worth noting for this clone: Its matching antigen is unknown.

This clonotype originated in an adult with an advanced solid tumor such as melanoma, head and neck, liver or kidney cancer. V and J are TRBV11-3 and TRBJ2-5; 12 bases agree with TRBD2. The input for sequencing was CD4+ or CD8+ T cells sorted from blood, taken in a trial of the OX40 agonist ivuxolimab. CDR3 DNA sequence: TGTGCCAGCAGCTTAGGTGTGACTAGCGGGAGTTTTGAGACCCAGTACTTC. Residues: CASSLGVTSGSFETQYF.